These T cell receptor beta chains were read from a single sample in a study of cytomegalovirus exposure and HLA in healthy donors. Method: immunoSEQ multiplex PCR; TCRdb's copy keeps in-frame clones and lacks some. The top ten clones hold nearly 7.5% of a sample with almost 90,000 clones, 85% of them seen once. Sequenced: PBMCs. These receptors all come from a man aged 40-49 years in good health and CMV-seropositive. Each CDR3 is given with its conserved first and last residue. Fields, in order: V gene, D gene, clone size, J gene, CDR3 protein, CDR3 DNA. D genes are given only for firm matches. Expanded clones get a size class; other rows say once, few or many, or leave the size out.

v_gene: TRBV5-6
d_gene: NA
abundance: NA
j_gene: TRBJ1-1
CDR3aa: CASSLAVFPGEAFF
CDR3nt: TGTGCCAGCAGCTTGGCCGTGTTCCCCGGTGAAGCTTTCTTT

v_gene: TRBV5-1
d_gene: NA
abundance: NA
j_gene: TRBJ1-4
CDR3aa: CASSLGDNNEKLFF
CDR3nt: TGCGCCAGCAGCTTAGGGGACAATAATGAAAAACTGTTTTTT

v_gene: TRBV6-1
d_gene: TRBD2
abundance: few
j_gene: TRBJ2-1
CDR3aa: CASPGAGGYNEQFF
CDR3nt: TGTGCCAGCCCGGGAGCGGGAGGGTACAATGAGCAGTTCTTC

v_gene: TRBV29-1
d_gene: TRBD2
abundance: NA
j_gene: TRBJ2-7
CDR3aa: CSVELASDEQYF
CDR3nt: TGCAGCGTGGAACTAGCGTCGGACGAGCAGTACTTC

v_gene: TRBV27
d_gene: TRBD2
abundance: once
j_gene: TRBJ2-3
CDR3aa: CASRSLAGVADTQYF
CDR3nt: TGTGCCAGCAGATCTCTAGCGGGAGTAGCCGATACGCAGTATTTT

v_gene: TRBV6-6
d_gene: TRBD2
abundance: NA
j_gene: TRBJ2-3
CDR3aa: CASQVERGRTDTQYF
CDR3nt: TGTGCGTCCCAGGTGGAGCGGGGGAGGACAGATACGCAGTATTTT

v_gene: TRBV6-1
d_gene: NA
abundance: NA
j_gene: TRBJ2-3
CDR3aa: CASSIRQYTDTQYF
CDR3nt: TGTGCCAGCAGTATCCGACAGTACACAGATACGCAGTATTTT

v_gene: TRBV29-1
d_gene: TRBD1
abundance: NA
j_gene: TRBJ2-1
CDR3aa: CSVDRTGLYNEQFF
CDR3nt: TGCAGCGTAGACCGGACAGGCCTCTACAATGAGCAGTTCTTC

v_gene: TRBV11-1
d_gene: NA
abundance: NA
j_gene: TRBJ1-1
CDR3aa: CASRLAGGFEAFF
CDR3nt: TGTGCCAGCAGGTTAGCAGGAGGGTTCGAAGCTTTCTTT

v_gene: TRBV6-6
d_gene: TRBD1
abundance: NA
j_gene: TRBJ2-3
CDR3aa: CASSYGQGADTQYF
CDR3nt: TGTGCCAGCAGTTACGGGCAGGGGGCGGATACGCAGTATTTT

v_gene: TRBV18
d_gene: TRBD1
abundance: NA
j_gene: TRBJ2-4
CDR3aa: CASSPRTGGTKNIQYF
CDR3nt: TGTGCCAGCTCACCAAGGACAGGGGGTACCAAAAACATTCAGTACTTC

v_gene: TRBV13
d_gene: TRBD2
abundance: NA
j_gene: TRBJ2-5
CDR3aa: CASSLISSGDGETQYF
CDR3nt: TGTGCCAGCAGCTTAATTTCTAGCGGGGACGGTGAGACCCAGTACTTC

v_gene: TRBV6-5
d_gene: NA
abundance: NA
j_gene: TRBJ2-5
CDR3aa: CASSQRRDSVKTQYF
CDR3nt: TGTGCCAGCAGCCAACGCCGGGACTCGGTGAAGACCCAGTACTTC

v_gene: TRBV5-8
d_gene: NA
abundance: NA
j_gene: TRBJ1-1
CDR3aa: CASSLSGGGGVAEAFF
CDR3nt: TGTGCCAGCAGCTTGTCGGGGGGTGGGGGAGTGGCTGAAGCTTTCTTT